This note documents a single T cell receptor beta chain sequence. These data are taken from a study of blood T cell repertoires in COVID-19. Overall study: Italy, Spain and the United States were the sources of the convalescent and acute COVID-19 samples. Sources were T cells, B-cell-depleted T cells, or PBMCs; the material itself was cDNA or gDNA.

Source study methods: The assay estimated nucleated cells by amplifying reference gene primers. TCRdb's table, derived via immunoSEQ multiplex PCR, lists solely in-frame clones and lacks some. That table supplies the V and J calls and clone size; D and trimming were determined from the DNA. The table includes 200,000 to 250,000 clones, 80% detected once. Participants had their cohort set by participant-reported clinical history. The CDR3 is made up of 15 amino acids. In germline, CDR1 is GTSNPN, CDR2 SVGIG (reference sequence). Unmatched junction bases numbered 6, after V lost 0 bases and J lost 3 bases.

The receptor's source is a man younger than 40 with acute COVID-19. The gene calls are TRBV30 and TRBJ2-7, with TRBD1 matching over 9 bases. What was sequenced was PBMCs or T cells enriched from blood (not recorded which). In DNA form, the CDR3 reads TGTGCCTGGAGTGTAGGGACAGGGATAAACTACGAGCAGTACTTC. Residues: CAWSVGTGINYEQYF. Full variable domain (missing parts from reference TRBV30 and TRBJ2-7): SQTIHQWPATLVQPVGSPLSLECTVEGTSNPNLYWYRQAAGRGLQLLFYSVGIGQISSEVPQNLSASRPQDRQFILSSKKLLLSDSGFYLCAWSVGTGINYEQYFGPGTRLTVT.